A single sample is the source of the 29 T cell receptor beta chains below, sequenced in a study of tumor-infiltrating lymphocytes in oesophageal squamous cell carcinoma. Each CDR3 protein gets one entry after TCRdb re-called the PCR reads with MiXCR. The sample lists approximately 15,000 distinct CDR3 sequences, about 50% occurring once. Sequenced sample: esophageal tumor tissue. These receptors came from a male donor with esophageal squamous cell carcinoma.

This clonotype was recorded at least ten times. V usage is TRBV2 and J usage is TRBJ1-1, with 7 bases lining up with TRBD1. With V trimmed by 7 bases and J by 1 base, 9 bases remained unmatched. Per the germline V gene, CDR1 is SNHLY and CDR2 is FYNNEI. The CDR3 loop spans 15 amino acids. The CDR3 coding sequence is TGTGCCAGCAAACCAGGACAGGCCCCGAACACTGAAGCTTTCTTT. This gives the protein CASKPGQAPNTEAFF.

To note about this clonotype: No conserved phenylalanine or tryptophan ends this CDR3, so it is likely a read error. It is unclear where the CDR3 begins or ends on the DNA, so no DNA is shown, and the CDR3 is as TCRdb lists it. V usage is TRBV10-2 and J usage is TRBJ2-6; TRBD1 is the table's D call, not checked against the DNA. Germline CDR1 and CDR2: WSHSY and SAAADI. The CDR3 is 8 residues long, ends included. The CDR3 is CASSESGG.

This clonotype appeared a few times. V and J are TRBV6-1 and TRBJ1-4; D remains ambiguous. This CDR3 region has 15 residues. Germline values: CDR1 MNHNS, CDR2 SASEGT. Trimming removed 6 bases from V and 8 bases from J, with 19 bases in between. CDR3: CASRNMGGSGEKLFF. The CDR3 DNA reads TGTGCCAGCAGGAATATGGGAGGCAGCGGAGAAAAACTGTTTTTT.

This clonotype was seen more than once but under ten times. Likely a read error: the CDR3 ends without its conserved phenylalanine or tryptophan. The DNA is left out, because the CDR3 cannot be placed on it with certainty; the CDR3 is given as TCRdb lists it. The chain couples TRBV7-2 to TRBJ2-3; the table's D call TRBD1 went unverified against the DNA. The germline gives CDR1 SGHTA, CDR2 FQGNSA. With termini counted, the CDR3 has 18 amino acids. CDR3: CASSAYRGRGLETQYFGP.

This clonotype is labeled medium-sized. The rearrangement joins TRBV14 to TRBJ2-1; 10 bases are shared with TRBD2. There are 15 residues in the CDR3. The germline CDR1 and CDR2 sequences are SGHDN and FVKESK. V gave up 6 bases and J gave up 4 bases; unmatched junction bases: 6. CDR3 nucleotide sequence: TGTGCCAGCAGTCCATGGACTAGCGGTTACAATGAGCAGTTCTTC. Protein: CASSPWTSGYNEQFF.

About this clonotype: This may be a read error, as it is one base from a much larger clone. V gene TRBV4-3 combines with J gene TRBJ2-1; either TRBD1 or TRBD2 may fit D (5 bases each). Germline assignment: CDR1 LGHNA and CDR2 YSLEER. This CDR3 contains 14 residues. V was pared by 0 bases and J by 13 bases, with 16 bases between. The CDR3 sequence: CASSQDRLTGTQFF. CDR3 nucleotide sequence: TGCGCCAGCAGCCAAGATCGGCTTACGGGGACCCAGTTCTTC.

With respect to this clonotype: An end of the junction differs from the germline gene, which may be a read error. The chain recombines TRBV6-5 with TRBJ1-5, with D unresolved. The CDR3 covers 17 residues. CDR1 and CDR2 (germline): MNHEY, SVGAGI. The chain's CDR3 is CASSYTPALLSKQPQHF. In DNA, the CDR3 is TGTGCCAGCAGTTACACTCCAGCCCTCCTTAGCAAACAGCCCCAGCATTTT.

This clonotype has at least ten counts. This rearrangement joins TRBV7-2 to TRBJ2-3; D remains unclear. The germline V gene encodes CDR1 SGHTA and CDR2 FQGNSA. Trimming removed 1 base at V and 4 bases at J, with 3 bases between. CDR3 length equals 12 residues. The CDR3 nucleotides are TGTGCCAGCAGCTTAGGAGCAGATACGCAGTATTTT. Translation: CASSLGADTQYF.

This clonotype was picked up one time. CDR3 nucleotides: TGTGCCAGCAGTTCCCATCTAGAGGGTGAGCAGTTCTTC. This encodes CASSSHLEGEQFF. The V gene is TRBV12-3 or TRBV12-4, the J gene TRBJ2-7, with D tentatively TRBD2 (5 bases). Judging by the DNA end, TRBJ2-1 fits better; the J call may be wrong. The CDR3 length is 13 residues.

The CDR3 DNA follows: TGTGCCAGCAGCCTCGGACAGAACGCCTACGAGCAGCACTTT. Encoded protein: CASSLGQNAYEQHF. The chain joins TRBV12-3 or TRBV12-4 to TRBJ1-6; the D gene is possibly TRBD1 (6 bases). V was shortened by 6 bases and J by 19 bases, with 25 bases between the two germline ends. The CDR3 length is 14 residues.

This chain connects TRBV6-1 to TRBJ2-3; 11 positions agree with TRBD2. Germline loops: CDR1 MNHNS, CDR2 SASEGT. The J segment lost 4 bases and the V segment lost 4 bases, leaving 1 base of the junction unmatched. The CDR3 runs 14 residues. In nucleotides, the CDR3 is TGTGCCAGCAGTGTAGCGGGAGGGCCAGATACGCAGTATTTT. Its protein product is CASSVAGGPDTQYF.

The gene calls are TRBV11-3 and TRBJ2-1; a possible D gene is TRBD2 (5 bases). This CDR3 contains 14 residues. Germline CDR1 SGHNT, CDR2 YENEEA. V was pared by 4 bases and J by 4 bases, with 11 bases between. The DNA of the CDR3 is TGTGCCAGCAGCTCCACGGAGGATTACAATGAGCAGTTCTTC. This codes for CASSSTEDYNEQFF.

The chain employs TRBV7-3 and TRBJ2-3; D uncertain. The assigned J gene may be wrong: the sequence end matches TRBJ2-5 better. The CDR3 loop spans 13 amino acids. Germline CDR1 reads SGHTA; CDR2 reads FQGTGA. The CDR3 is CASSPGNQETQYF. The CDR3 nucleotides are TGTGCCAGCAGCCCTGGAAACCAAGAGACCCAGTACTTC.

This clonotype occurred many times. CDR3 DNA sequence: TGTGCCAGCAGCCTGGGACAGGGGAGCTATGGCTACACCTTC. This encodes CASSLGQGSYGYTF. This chain connects TRBV7-2 to TRBJ1-2; 10 bases are shared with TRBD1. The CDR3 totals 14 residues. CDR1 SGHTA and CDR2 FQGNSA come from the germline V gene. J lost 4 bases, V lost 5 bases, and 4 bases had no gene match.

This clonotype was seen repeatedly, ten times or more. A much larger clone lies a single base off, so this may be a read error. The rearrangement uses TRBV5-1 and TRBJ2-1, with TRBD2 matching 9 bases. Germline CDR1 reads SGHRS; CDR2 reads YFSETQ. The CDR3 is made up of 14 amino acids. V dropped 4 bases and J dropped 13; count of bases not matched to a gene: 12. This CDR3 is CASSAGTSHPTQFF. CDR3 coding DNA: TGCGCCAGCAGCGCCGGGACTAGCCACCCGACCCAGTTCTTC.

The chain joins TRBV7-9 to TRBJ2-1; the D call may be TRBD1 or TRBD2 (5 bases each). Trimming shortened V by 6 bases and J by 13 bases, and 16 bases separated the two germline ends. Germline CDR1 reads SEHNR; CDR2 reads FQNEAQ (reference sequence). CDR3 size: 12 residues. The CDR3 DNA follows: TGTGCCAGCAGGGAGGAGGAAAGGGGACAGTTCTTC. Translation: CASREEERGQFF.

This clonotype was detected many times. This rearrangement joins TRBV5-5 to TRBJ1-5; D not certain. The ends were cut back, 4 bases at V and 0 bases at J, with 11 bases in the middle. The CDR3 is 15 amino acids. Germline V gene data show CDR1 as SGHKS and CDR2 as YYEKEE (reference sequence). The CDR3 coding sequence is TGTGCCAGCAGCCTCGACGGGAATAGCAATCAGCCCCAGCATTTT. Protein product: CASSLDGNSNQPQHF. The complete variable domain, with remaining parts taken from reference TRBV5-5 and TRBJ1-5, reads DAGVTQSPTHLIKTRGQQVTLRCSPISGHKSVSWYQQVLGQGPQFIFQYYEKEERGRGNFPDRFSARQFPNYSSELNVNALLLGDSALYLCASSLDGNSNQPQHFGDGTRLSIL.

In its sample, this clonotype was seen a few times. V gene TRBV7-9 combines with J gene TRBJ2-3; TRBD1 matches 7 bases. The J call may be in error: the DNA end matches TRBJ2-2 better. CDR1 and CDR2 from the germline V gene are SEHNR and FQNEAQ (reference sequence). The CDR3 consists of 14 residues. The CDR3, as DNA: TGTGCCAGCAGCCCCGACAGGGCGACCGGGGAGCTGTTTTTT. Its translation: CASSPDRATGELFF.

This clonotype was seen a few times. The chain joins TRBV10-3 to TRBJ2-3; 11 nucleotides line up with TRBD1. From germline, CDR1 is ENHRY and CDR2 SYGVKD. The CDR3 runs 16 residues. V lost 6 bases and J lost 4; bases outside the gene matches: 9. CDR3 in DNA: TGTGCCATCAGCCCCGGACAGGGGGCGTCGGCAGATACGCAGTATTTT. This encodes CAISPGQGASADTQYF.

This clonotype appeared once. The rearrangement uses TRBV7-6 and TRBJ2-3, with 14 bases that match TRBD2. Germline-derived CDR1 and CDR2 are SGHVS and FNYEAQ. The V segment lost 4 bases and the J segment 6 bases; nucleotides outside the gene matches: 3. The CDR3 runs to 15 residues. This chain's CDR3 is CASSYRTSGRDTQYF. CDR3 nucleotides: TGTGCCAGCAGCTACCGGACTAGCGGGAGGGATACGCAGTATTTT.

This clonotype is classed as medium-sized. The chain links TRBV11-2 to TRBJ2-7, with 10 bases lining up with TRBD1. In germline, CDR1 is SGHAT, CDR2 FQNNGV. Unmatched junction bases numbered 7, after V lost 5 bases and J lost 6 bases. The CDR3 covers 14 residues. The CDR3, as DNA: TGTGCCAGCAGCCGGGACAGGGGATCTGGCGAGCAGTACTTC. It is translated as CASSRDRGSGEQYF.

The rearrangement links TRBV5-3 to TRBJ2-5, with 8 nucleotides matching TRBD1. The J call may be in error: the DNA end matches TRBJ2-1 better. TRBV5-3 is noted as an ORF with a role that remains uncertain. The CDR3 spans 15 residues. Here the CDR3 reads CASSKTGTGDNEQFF. CDR3 in DNA: TGTGCCAGCAGCAAAACCGGGACAGGAGACAATGAGCAGTTCTTC.

This clonotype turned up a few times. DNA for the CDR3: TGTGCCAGCAGCCCTCTGACAGGGTGGAACACTGAAGCTTTCTTT. Translating it yields CASSPLTGWNTEAFF. V is TRBV7-8 and J is TRBJ1-1; 7 bases align to TRBD1. The trim removed 5 bases at V and 1 base at J, leaving 7 bases unmatched. This CDR3 comprises 15 residues. Per the germline V gene, CDR1 is SGHVS and CDR2 is FQNEAQ. Variable domain in full (rest from reference TRBV7-8 and TRBJ1-1): GAGVSQSPRYKVAKRGQDVALRCDPISGHVSLFWYQQALGQGPEFLTYFQNEAQLDKSGLPSDRFFAERPEGSVSTLKIQRTQQEDSAVYLCASSPLTGWNTEAFFGQGTRLTVV.

The chain is built from TRBV28 and TRBJ1-6; D is unresolved. V was clipped by 3 bases and J by 7 bases, with 4 bases between them. The CDR3 runs to 12 residues. Germline CDR1 and CDR2: MDHEN and SYDVKM. DNA for the CDR3: TGTGCCAGCAGTTTGAGGAATTCACCCCTCCACTTT. Translated, it gives CASSLRNSPLHF. The full variable domain, with the rest looked up from reference TRBV28 and TRBJ1-6, is DVKVTQSSRYLVKRTGEKVFLECVQDMDHENMFWYRQDPGLGLRLIYFSYDVKMKEKGDIPEGYSVSREKKERFSLILESASTNQTSMYLCASSLRNSPLHFGNGTRLTVT.

This chain links TRBV7-2 with TRBJ2-3; 9 positions agree with TRBD1. The CDR3 extends over 16 amino acids. J gave up 7 bases and V 5 bases, and 13 bases lay outside the gene matches. CDR1 is SGHTA, CDR2 FQGNSA, per germline. DNA of the CDR3: TGTGCCAGCAGCAGGGACCACGGGACAGGGTTGTATACGCAGTATTTT. It encodes CASSRDHGTGLYTQYF.

The rearrangement uses TRBV13 and TRBJ2-7; D call uncertain. Trimming left V 5 bases short and J 5 bases short, with 13 bases between. This CDR3 spans 13 amino acids. CDR1 and CDR2 (germline): PRHDT, FYEKMQ (reference sequence). Here the CDR3 reads CASSTRRTNEQYF. The CDR3 nucleotides read TGTGCCAGCAGCACACGTCGGACGAACGAGCAGTACTTC. The full variable domain, with the rest looked up from reference TRBV13 and TRBJ2-7, is AAGVIQSPRHLIKEKRETATLKCYPIPRHDTVYWYQQGPGQDPQFLISFYEKMQSDKGSIPDRFSAQQFSDYHSELNMSSLELGDSALYFCASSTRRTNEQYFGPGTRLTVT.

The chain carries TRBV7-3 and TRBJ2-7, with 8 bases fitting TRBD2. The DNA end favors TRBJ2-1, so the J call may be wrong. This CDR3 contains 15 residues. From germline, CDR1 is SGHTA and CDR2 FQGTGA. The CDR3 nucleotides are TGTGCCAGCAGCTTAATGACGGGAGGGCCGGGTGAGCAGTTCTTC. This sequence encodes CASSLMTGGPGEQFF.

The chain joins TRBV7-6 to TRBJ1-1; D unresolved. CDR3 length: 13 amino acids. Germline assignment: CDR1 SGHVS and CDR2 FNYEAQ. The ends were cut back, 1 base at V and 6 bases at J, with 9 bases in the middle. The CDR3 nucleotides read TGTGCCAGCAGCTTAGAGCCAGGCGCTGAAGCTTTCTTT. It is translated as CASSLEPGAEAFF.

The chain recombines TRBV7-8 with TRBJ2-1, with D unclear. The tail of the sequence fits TRBJ2-7 better, so the J call may be wrong. The CDR3 is 14 amino acids. CDR1 SGHVS and CDR2 FQNEAQ come from the germline V gene. CDR3 protein: CASSLGSGSDEQYF. For the CDR3, the DNA is TGTGCCAGCAGCTTAGGGTCCGGGTCCGACGAGCAGTACTTC.